Following are 30 T cell receptor beta chains from one sample sequenced in a study of molecular identifiers for immune sequencing clone quantification. Each CDR3 protein gets one entry after TCRdb re-called the PCR reads with MiXCR. Seen here are some 680,000 distinct CDR3 sequences, about 25% observed once, and the top ten hold about 0.81%. Sequencing was performed on naive CD8+ T cells from blood, with Jurkat cell RNA spiked in. As to subset: FACS-sorted CD8+CD4-CCR7+CD45RA+ naive T cells. The receptor source for this set is a human donor in good health. Some libraries in this study had Jurkat cell RNA spiked in.

The gene calls are TRBV30 and TRBJ1-2, with D perhaps matching TRBD1 (6 bases). Germline CDR1 GTSNPN, CDR2 SVGIG (reference sequence). The CDR3 is made up of 12 amino acids. Trimming cost V 3 bases and J 8 bases, with 13 bases left between them. The CDR3 DNA reads as TGTGCCTGGAGCGCCAGGGGCCCGGGCTACACCTTC. Encoded protein: CAWSARGPGYTF.

The sample holds many counts of this clonotype. This chain links TRBV7-9 with TRBJ2-7, with a possible D match to TRBD1 (5 bases). With 4 bases removed from V and 2 bases from J, the gap between germline ends came to 12 bases. From germline, CDR1 is SEHNR and CDR2 FQNEAQ (reference sequence). The CDR3 runs to 14 residues. The CDR3 is CASSSHLTAYEQYF. The CDR3 DNA sequence: TGTGCCAGCAGCTCCCATTTGACAGCCTACGAGCAGTACTTC.

A remark on this clonotype: Given a much more abundant clone one base away, this may be a read error. The genes are TRBV5-1 and TRBJ2-3; D is unclear. V was cut by 7 bases and J by 6 bases, with 18 bases left in between. From germline, CDR1 is SGHRS and CDR2 YFSETQ. CDR3 length: 14 amino acids. The CDR3 sequence: CASQQEYPRDTQYF. CDR3 DNA: TGCGCCAGCCAGCAGGAATACCCGAGGGATACGCAGTATTTT.

The rearrangement links TRBV19 to TRBJ2-5; D is uncertain. V was trimmed by 3 bases and J by 4 bases, leaving 9 bases between them. The CDR3 covers 13 residues. Germline CDR1 reads LNHDA; CDR2 reads SQIVND (reference sequence). The CDR3 loop reads CASSIRDTETQYF. CDR3 nucleotides: TGTGCCAGTAGTATTAGAGACACAGAGACCCAGTACTTC.

This chain uses TRBV12-3 or TRBV12-4 with TRBJ1-5; D unresolved. The CDR3 contains 13 residues. Trimming pared 5 bases from V and 3 bases from J, leaving 8 bases between. For the CDR3, the DNA is TGTGCCAGCAGTCCAAGCATCAATCAGCCCCAGCATTTT. This codes for CASSPSINQPQHF.

This clonotype was picked up a small number of times. The V and J genes are TRBV20-1 and TRBJ2-5, with D possibly matching TRBD2 (6 bases). V was pared by 1 base and J by 4 bases, with 16 bases between. The CDR3 has 15 residues. Germline V lookup: CDR1 DFQATT, CDR2 SNEGSKA (reference sequence). The CDR3 is CSARAPGAFLETQYF. DNA of the CDR3: TGCAGTGCTAGAGCGCCGGGAGCATTTTTAGAGACCCAGTACTTC.

This clonotype was observed a few times. This chain uses TRBV4-1 with TRBJ2-6; D unresolved. Germline assignment: CDR1 MGHRA and CDR2 YSYEKL. V lost 1 base and J 0 bases, leaving 16 bases between the germline ends. This CDR3 spans 19 amino acids. CDR3 bases: TGCGCCAGCAGCCAAGCTGATCGGGCCATAATCTCTGGGGCCAACGTCCTGACTTTC. Protein: CASSQADRAIISGANVLTF.

Concerning this clonotype: The CDR3 ends on some other residue instead of the conserved phenylalanine or tryptophan, so this is likely a read error. The V call is TRBV20-1, the J call TRBJ1-2, with a tentative D call TRBD1 (6 bases). The V and J ends lost 1 base and 8 bases respectively, with 20 bases between them. This CDR3 has 15 residues. Germline values: CDR1 DFQATT, CDR2 SNEGSKA (reference sequence). The CDR3 nucleotides are TGCAGTGCTAGAGTACCAGGGGCCCTTTATAACGGCTACACCCTC. Translating it yields CSARVPGALYNGYTL.

This clonotype was seen at least ten times. The CDR3 DNA follows: TGTGCCAGCATGAAGGGCTTTAGCAATCAGCCCCAGCATTTT. Protein product: CASMKGFSNQPQHF. The V and J genes are TRBV2 and TRBJ1-5; D call uncertain. Trimming took 7 bases from V and 0 from J, leaving 10 bases between them. The CDR3 runs to 14 residues. Germline V gives CDR1 SNHLY, CDR2 FYNNEI.

V and J are TRBV6-5 and TRBJ2-7, with TRBD1 as a possible D gene (6 bases). Per the germline V gene, CDR1 is MNHEY and CDR2 is SVGAGI. Trimming shortened V by 4 bases and J by 1 base, and 8 bases separated the two germline ends. The CDR3 runs to 13 residues. The CDR3 nucleotides read TGTGCCAGCAGTTGCAGGGGTTCCTACGAGCAGTACTTC. It yields the protein CASSCRGSYEQYF.

The chain uses TRBV20-1 and TRBJ2-3; 8 bases line up with TRBD2. In germline, CDR1 is DFQATT, CDR2 SNEGSKA (reference sequence). This CDR3 contains 14 residues. V trimming: 2 bases; J trimming: 5 bases; junction bases outside the gene matches: 6. CDR3 protein: CSARLGLAIDTQYF. DNA of the CDR3: TGCAGTGCTAGACTTGGACTAGCAATAGATACGCAGTATTTT.

The rearrangement uses TRBV5-4 and TRBJ1-2, with D possibly TRBD1 on 6 matching bases. This CDR3 is built from 15 residues. CDR1 is SGHNT and CDR2 is YYREEE in the germline V gene (reference sequence). V lost 1 base, J lost 9 bases, and 19 bases lay in between. The CDR3 sequence: CASSLLQGFLYSYTF. CDR3 sequence (DNA): TGTGCCAGCAGCTTGCTGCAGGGGTTTTTATATAGCTACACCTTC. Using reference TRBV5-4 and TRBJ1-2 for the parts outside the CDR3, the full variable domain is ETGVTQSPTHLIKTRGQQVTLRCSSQSGHNTVSWYQQALGQGPQFIFQYYREEENGRGNFPPRFSGLQFPNYSSELNVNALELDDSALYLCASSLLQGFLYSYTFGSGTRLTVV.

The chain carries TRBV19 and TRBJ1-1, with a tentative D call TRBD1 (5 bases). The V and J ends lost 1 base and 1 base respectively, with 10 bases between them. The CDR3 covers 15 residues. Germline assignment: CDR1 LNHDA and CDR2 SQIVND (reference sequence). The CDR3: CASSIGGRANTEAFF. The CDR3 coding sequence is TGTGCCAGTAGTATAGGCGGCAGGGCGAACACTGAAGCTTTCTTT.

This clonotype appeared many times. V and J are TRBV12-3 or TRBV12-4 and TRBJ2-5; 8 bases are shared with TRBD1. V was pared by 5 bases and J by 4 bases, with 6 bases of the junction left unmatched. The CDR3 spans 14 residues. CDR3 loop: CASSLTGAGETQYF. CDR3 DNA sequence: TGTGCCAGCAGTCTGACAGGGGCTGGAGAGACCCAGTACTTC.

The V call is TRBV20-1, the J call TRBJ1-1; D uncertain. The germline V and J ends were trimmed by 0 bases and 11 bases, with 13 bases remaining between them. The V gene's germline CDR1 is DFQATT and CDR2 SNEGSKA (reference sequence). CDR3 length equals 12 residues. CDR3 in DNA: TGCAGTGCTAGAGATCTTGGACTGGACGCTTTCTTT. The encoded protein is CSARDLGLDAFF.

This clonotype was recorded many times. The V gene is TRBV7-9, the J gene TRBJ2-5; D may match TRBD1 or TRBD2 (5 bases each). The V and J ends lost 5 bases and 1 base respectively, with 11 bases between them. Germline values: CDR1 SEHNR, CDR2 FQNEAQ (reference sequence). The CDR3 sequence is 14 residues long. The DNA for the CDR3 is TGTGCCAGCAGCCCCGGGGCGGCCCAAGAGACCCAGTACTTC. This sequence encodes CASSPGAAQETQYF.

The rearrangement links TRBV7-9 to TRBJ2-3, with TRBD2 identical over 11 bases. CDR3 length: 24 residues. From germline, CDR1 is SEHNR and CDR2 FQNEAQ (reference sequence). Losses at the gene ends were 5 bases for V and 2 bases for J; bases not matched to a gene: 30. The chain's CDR3 is CASSVLKIGGELAGDLGYTDTQYF. In nucleotides, the CDR3 is TGTGCCAGCAGCGTACTAAAGATAGGTGGAGAACTAGCGGGAGATTTGGGTTACACAGATACGCAGTATTTT.

This clonotype has at least ten counts. The rearrangement links TRBV13 to TRBJ2-5; D is unresolved. With 2 bases removed from V and 0 bases from J, the gap between germline ends came to 10 bases. Germline values: CDR1 PRHDT, CDR2 FYEKMQ (reference sequence). The CDR3 totals 15 residues. In DNA, the CDR3 is TGTGCCAGCAGCTTATGGGATAGGTACCAAGAGACCCAGTACTTC. Residues: CASSLWDRYQETQYF.

The chain uses TRBV12-3 or TRBV12-4 and TRBJ2-7; possible D gene TRBD2, 7 bases. The CDR3 covers 15 residues. Between the trimmed V and J ends, which lost 6 bases and 0 bases, there was a span of 15 bases. The CDR3 sequence: CASSPAGDTSYEQYF. The CDR3 DNA reads as TGTGCCAGCAGCCCGGCGGGGGACACCTCCTACGAGCAGTACTTC.

This clonotype was counted only a few times. Compared with germline, one end of the junction differs, possibly owing to a read error. The rearrangement links TRBV15 to TRBJ2-7; maybe TRBD2 (5 bases). The CDR3 is made up of 16 amino acids. Germline CDR1 LNHNV, CDR2 YYDKDF (reference sequence). The CDR3 bases are TGTGCCTCCAGCCAGCCCCTCGGACTTCGGCGATACGAGCAGTACTTC. Its protein product is CASSQPLGLRRYEQYF.

This clonotype has only a few counts. The rearrangement joins TRBV7-9 to TRBJ1-2; D is ambiguous. The CDR3 is 15 amino acids. V lost 8 bases and J 4 bases, leaving 20 bases between the germline ends. Germline CDR1 SEHNR, CDR2 FQNEAQ (reference sequence). CDR3 amino acids: CASGIEGGLAYGYTF. The CDR3, as DNA: TGTGCCAGCGGAATAGAGGGAGGATTGGCCTATGGCTACACCTTC.

This clonotype came up many times. This chain links TRBV4-1 with TRBJ1-1; D uncertain. The CDR3 has 15 amino acids. Trimming took 3 bases from V and 7 from J, leaving 18 bases between them. Germline CDR1 is MGHRA and CDR2 is YSYEKL. DNA of the CDR3: TGCGCCAGCAGCCATCCGACTGGAAGATCTTATGAAGCTTTCTTT. Its translation: CASSHPTGRSYEAFF.

Comment on this clonotype: This may stem from a read error, because a much larger clone lies one nucleotide away. This rearrangement joins TRBV4-1 to TRBJ2-5; 7 nucleotides agree with TRBD1. This CDR3 is built from 16 residues. Germline V gives CDR1 MGHRA, CDR2 YSYEKL. This CDR3 reads CACSQPPQGYQETQYF. DNA for the CDR3: TGCGCCTGCAGCCAACCTCCACAGGGGTACCAAGAGACCCAGTACTTC.

This clonotype was seen only a few times. The rearrangement uses TRBV4-1 and TRBJ2-7; D gene unclear. The germline V gene encodes CDR1 MGHRA and CDR2 YSYEKL. The ends were cut back, 1 base at V and 2 bases at J, with 9 bases in the middle. CDR3 length equals 14 residues. The CDR3 loop reads CASSQGSTPYEQYF. In DNA form, the CDR3 reads TGCGCCAGCAGCCAAGGTTCTACTCCCTACGAGCAGTACTTC.

Points on this clonotype: A much larger clone is a single base away; this may be a read error. The rearrangement links TRBV4-2 to TRBJ2-2; the D is unclear. CDR1 and CDR2 from the germline V gene are LGHNA and YNFKEQ. The CDR3 has 15 residues. CDR3 loop: CSSSQVNIYTGELFF. Written as DNA, the CDR3 is TGTTCCAGCAGCCAAGTTAACATTTACACCGGGGAGCTGTTTTTT.

The chain combines TRBV6-1 with TRBJ2-1; 9 bases match TRBD1. CDR3 length equals 17 residues. The germline V gene encodes CDR1 MNHNS and CDR2 SASEGT. V was clipped by 3 bases and J by 8 bases; unmatched bases: 14. DNA for the CDR3: TGTGCCAGCAGTGAGTGGTTTCGGGACAGGGTACCGGATGAGCAGTTCTTC. Its protein product is CASSEWFRDRVPDEQFF.

This clonotype was counted ten times or more. The chain employs TRBV7-9 and TRBJ2-6; the D gene is possibly TRBD1 (6 bases). The CDR3 has 18 residues. V was shortened by 4 bases and J by 1 base, with 17 bases between the two germline ends. Germline CDR1 reads SEHNR; CDR2 reads FQNEAQ (reference sequence). CDR3 in DNA: TGTGCCAGCAGCTCCAGAGGGGGTGGCCCTTCTGGGGCCAACGTCCTGACTTTC. Protein product: CASSSRGGGPSGANVLTF.

This clonotype was counted many times. The J gene is TRBJ2-3, the V gene TRBV27, with D tentatively TRBD1 (5 bases). Germline CDR1 is MNHEY and CDR2 is SMNVEV (reference sequence). This CDR3 has 13 amino acids. The V and J ends lost 3 bases and 4 bases respectively, with 8 bases between them. In DNA form, the CDR3 reads TGTGCCAGCAGTTTTAGGGGTCCAGATACGCAGTATTTT. Amino acids: CASSFRGPDTQYF.

This rearrangement joins TRBV19 to TRBJ2-5; perhaps D is TRBD1 or TRBD2 (6 bases each). This CDR3 is built from 15 residues. V shed 5 bases and J shed 5 bases, with 18 bases lying between them. The germline V gene encodes CDR1 LNHDA and CDR2 SQIVND (reference sequence). The CDR3 nucleotides read TGTGCCAGTAGTCCCGGGGGCAGGCCGGGGGAGACCCAGTACTTC. Translating gives CASSPGGRPGETQYF.

This clonotype was found many times. The genes are TRBV29-1 and TRBJ2-1; TRBD2 aligns across 7 bases. This CDR3 is 13 amino acids long. Looked up from germline, CDR1 is SQVTM and CDR2 is ANQGSEA. After removal of 4 bases from V and 4 bases from J, the junction contained 4 bases not matched to a gene. The CDR3 loop is CSVVVGGYNEQFF. The CDR3 DNA sequence: TGCAGCGTTGTCGTGGGAGGGTACAATGAGCAGTTCTTC.